The 13 T cell receptor beta chains below were found in one sample sequenced in a study of blood T cell repertoires in COVID-19. TCRdb's copy holds only in-frame clones and misses some; the assay was immunoSEQ multiplex PCR. The sample has about 100,000 clones, more than 85% seen once. The sequencing input was peripheral blood. The origin of the receptors is a man aged 45 to 65 with active COVID-19.

The chain employs TRBV11-3 and TRBJ2-7; perhaps TRBD2 as D (6 bases). Germline CDR1 is SGHNT and CDR2 is YENEEA. This CDR3 comprises 15 residues. V gave up 7 bases and J gave up 4 bases, with 20 bases separating them. The CDR3 DNA is TGTGCCAGCACCCCAGGCGGGGACTCCTCTTACGAGCAGTACGTC. Protein product: CASTPGGDSSYEQYV.

V usage is TRBV27 and J usage is TRBJ2-1; 10 bases match TRBD2. The germline V gene encodes CDR1 MNHEY and CDR2 SMNVEV (reference sequence). CDR3 length: 17 amino acids. Trimming took 3 bases from V and 3 from J; bases not matched to a gene: 8. As DNA, the CDR3 is TGTGCCAGCAGTTTCCCTAGCGGGAGTATAAGCTACAATGAGCAGTTCTTC. As protein: CASSFPSGSISYNEQFF.

The chain carries TRBV5-4 and TRBJ2-1; TRBD1 matches at 7 bases. Per the germline V gene, CDR1 is SGHNT and CDR2 is YYREEE (reference sequence). V lost 4 bases and J lost 2; bases outside the gene matches: 6. There are 15 residues in the CDR3. CDR3 sequence: CASSPPGTAYNEQFF. The DNA of the CDR3 is TGTGCCAGCAGCCCCCCAGGGACAGCCTACAATGAGCAGTTCTTC.

The genes are TRBV30 and TRBJ2-1; 10 bases match TRBD2. The V gene's germline CDR1 is GTSNPN and CDR2 SVGIG (reference sequence). The CDR3 is 17 amino acids. V shed 4 bases and J 3 bases; nucleotides not matched to a gene: 12. The CDR3 sequence: CAWIPSLTSGFYNEQFF. The CDR3 DNA sequence: TGTGCCTGGATTCCAAGCCTGACTAGCGGGTTCTACAATGAGCAGTTCTTC.

The chain combines TRBV6-5 with TRBJ1-5, with D perhaps TRBD1 (6 bases). Deletions cut 10 bases from V and 1 base from J, with 17 bases between. The CDR3 contains 15 residues. CDR1 MNHEY and CDR2 SVGAGI come from the germline V gene. The chain's CDR3 is CATKNRVGSNQPQHF. CDR3 nucleotide sequence: TGTGCCACTAAGAACAGGGTCGGGAGCAATCAGCCCCAGCATTTT.

The rearrangement links TRBV5-1 to TRBJ2-2; D may be TRBD1 (5 bases). The CDR3 sequence is 15 residues long. Germline V gene lookup returns CDR1 SGHRS and CDR2 YFSETQ. Between the trimmed V and J ends, which lost 2 bases and 5 bases, there was a span of 13 bases. Written as DNA, the CDR3 is TGCGCCAGCAGCTTCGGCCAGGGTTTAACCGGGGAGCTGTTTTTT. This gives the protein CASSFGQGLTGELFF.

CDR3 sequence: CASSTESTGELFF. Here the CDR3 DNA reads TGTGCCAGCAGCACTGAGAGCACCGGGGAGCTGTTTTTT. V is TRBV7-9 and J is TRBJ2-2; D is uncertain. The germline V gene has CDR1 SEHNR and CDR2 FQNEAQ (reference sequence). The CDR3 has 13 residues. Between the trimmed V and J ends, which lost 5 bases and 4 bases, there was a span of 8 bases.

The chain carries TRBV6-5 and TRBJ1-2; TRBD1 might be the D (5 bases). CDR1 is MNHEY and CDR2 is SVGAGI in the germline V gene. The CDR3 totals 13 residues. Trimming stripped 6 bases from V and 7 bases from J, with 15 bases between. CDR3 nucleotides: TGTGCCAGCAGCCAATCGGGGGTGCTTGGCTACACCTTC. Translated: CASSQSGVLGYTF.

This clone is a singleton in its sample. The rearrangement joins TRBV18 to TRBJ2-1, with D possibly TRBD1 on 5 matching bases. V was pared by 0 bases and J by 3 bases, with 9 bases between. CDR1 is KGHSH and CDR2 is LQKENI in the germline V gene. This CDR3 comprises 15 residues. CDR3 amino acids: CASSPPGQVYNEQFF. The CDR3 DNA reads as TGTGCCAGCTCACCACCGGGGCAGGTCTACAATGAGCAGTTCTTC.

As DNA, the CDR3 is TGTGCCAGCAGCCAACAGCGGGAGGGCTGGAATGAGCAGTTCTTC. This codes for CASSQQREGWNEQFF. This chain connects TRBV4-2 to TRBJ2-1, with 10 positions matching TRBD2. CDR1 and CDR2 from the germline V gene are LGHNA and YNFKEQ. The trim removed 2 bases at V and 7 bases at J, leaving 5 bases unmatched. This CDR3 comprises 15 residues.

This chain joins TRBV19 and TRBJ2-3; D call uncertain. Germline lookup yields CDR1 LNHDA and CDR2 SQIVND (reference sequence). The CDR3 covers 13 residues. V was shortened by 7 bases and J by 1 base, with 9 bases between the two germline ends. The chain's CDR3 is CASNPLGTDTQYF. The CDR3 DNA reads TGTGCCAGTAACCCACTGGGCACAGATACGCAGTATTTT.

The chain joins TRBV3-1 (or the pseudogene TRBV3-2) to TRBJ1-2, with a possible D match to TRBD1 (6 bases). V was clipped by 1 base and J by 8 bases, with 11 bases between them. Looked up from germline, CDR1 is LGHDT and CDR2 is YNNKEL (reference sequence). This CDR3 has 13 residues. The CDR3: CASSQAAGEGYTF. The DNA for the CDR3 is TGTGCCAGCAGCCAAGCGGCAGGGGAAGGCTACACCTTC.

This sequence joins TRBV4-2 and TRBJ2-7; D is possibly TRBD2 (5 bases). V shed 0 bases and J shed 4 bases, with 19 bases lying between them. Looked up from germline, CDR1 is LGHNA and CDR2 is YNFKEQ. The CDR3 has 17 residues. This chain's CDR3 is CASSQDSGLATVYEQYF. CDR3 DNA: TGTGCCAGCAGCCAAGATTCGGGGTTAGCAACGGTTTACGAGCAGTACTTC.